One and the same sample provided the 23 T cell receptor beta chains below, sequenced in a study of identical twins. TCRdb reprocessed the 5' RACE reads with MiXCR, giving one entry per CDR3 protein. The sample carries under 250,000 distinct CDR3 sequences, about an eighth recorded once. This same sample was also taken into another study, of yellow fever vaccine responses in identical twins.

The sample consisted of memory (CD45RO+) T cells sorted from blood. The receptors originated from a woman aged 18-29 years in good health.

CDR3 loop: CASDGGDEQFF. The CDR3 DNA sequence: TGTGCCAGTGATGGAGGCGATGAGCAGTTCTTC. This chain links TRBV9 with TRBJ2-1, with D tentatively TRBD2 (5 bases). Germline assignment: CDR1 SGDLS and CDR2 YYNGEE. The CDR3 length is 11 residues. V lost 8 bases, J lost 8 bases, and 11 bases lay in between.

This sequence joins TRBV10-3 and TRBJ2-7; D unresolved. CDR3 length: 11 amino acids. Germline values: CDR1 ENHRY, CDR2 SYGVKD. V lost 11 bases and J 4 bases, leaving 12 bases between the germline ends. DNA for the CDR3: TGTGCCGCGCCGGATTTATACGAGCAGTACTTC. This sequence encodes CAAPDLYEQYF.

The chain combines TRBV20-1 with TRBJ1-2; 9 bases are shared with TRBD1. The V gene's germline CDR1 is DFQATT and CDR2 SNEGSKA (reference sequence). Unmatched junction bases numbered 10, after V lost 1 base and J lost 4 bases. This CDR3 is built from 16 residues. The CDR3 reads CSARGHRDRDIYGYTF. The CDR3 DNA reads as TGCAGTGCTAGAGGGCACCGGGACAGGGATATCTATGGCTACACCTTC.

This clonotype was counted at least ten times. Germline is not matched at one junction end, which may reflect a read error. CDR3 sequence (DNA): TGTGCCAGCAGCTCCCGGGTGGGGACCGAGGAGCTGTTTTTT. Amino acids: CASSSRVGTEELFF. This rearrangement joins TRBV7-3 to TRBJ2-2, with D tentatively TRBD1 or TRBD2 (5 bases each). CDR1 is SGHTA, CDR2 FQGTGA, per germline. There are 14 residues in the CDR3. The entire variable domain, with the rest obtained from reference TRBV7-3 and TRBJ2-2, is as follows: GAGVSQTPSNKVTEKGKYVELRCDPISGHTALYWYRQSLGQGPEFLIYFQGTGAADDSGLPNDRFFAVRPEGSVSTLKIQRTERGDSAVYLCASSSRVGTEELFFGEGSRLTVL.

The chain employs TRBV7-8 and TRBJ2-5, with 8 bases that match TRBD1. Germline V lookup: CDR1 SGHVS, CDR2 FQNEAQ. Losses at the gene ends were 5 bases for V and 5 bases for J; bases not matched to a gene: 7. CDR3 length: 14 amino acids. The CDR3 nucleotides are TGTGCCAGCAGCGTGACGACAGGGGTGGAGACCCAGTACTTC. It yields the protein CASSVTTGVETQYF.

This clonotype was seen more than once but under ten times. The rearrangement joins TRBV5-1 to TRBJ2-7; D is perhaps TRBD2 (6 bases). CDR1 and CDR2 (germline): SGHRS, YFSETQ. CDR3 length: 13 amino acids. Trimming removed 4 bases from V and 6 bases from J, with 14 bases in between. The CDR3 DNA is TGCGCCAGCAGCCTGACTAGTACGAGCGAGCAGTACTTC. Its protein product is CASSLTSTSEQYF.

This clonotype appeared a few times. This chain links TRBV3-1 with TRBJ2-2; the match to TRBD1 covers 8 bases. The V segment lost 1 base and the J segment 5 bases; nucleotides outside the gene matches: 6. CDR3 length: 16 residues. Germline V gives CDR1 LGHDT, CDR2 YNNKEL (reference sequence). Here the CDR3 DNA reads TGTGCCAGCAGCCAAGGACAGGGGTCGGGAACCGGGGAGCTGTTTTTT. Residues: CASSQGQGSGTGELFF.

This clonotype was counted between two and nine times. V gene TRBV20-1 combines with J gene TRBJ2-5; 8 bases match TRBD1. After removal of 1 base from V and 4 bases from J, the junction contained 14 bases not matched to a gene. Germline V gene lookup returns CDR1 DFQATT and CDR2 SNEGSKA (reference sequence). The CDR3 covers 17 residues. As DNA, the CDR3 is TGCAGTGCTAGAGTTGAGCCTAAGGACAGGGATTTAGAGACCCAGTACTTC. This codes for CSARVEPKDRDLETQYF.

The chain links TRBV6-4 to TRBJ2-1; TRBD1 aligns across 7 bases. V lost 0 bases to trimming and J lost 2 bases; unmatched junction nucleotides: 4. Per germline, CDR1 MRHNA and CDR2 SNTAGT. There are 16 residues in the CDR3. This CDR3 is CASSDSARGPYNEQFF. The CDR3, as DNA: TGTGCCAGCAGTGACTCTGCTAGGGGGCCCTACAATGAGCAGTTCTTC.

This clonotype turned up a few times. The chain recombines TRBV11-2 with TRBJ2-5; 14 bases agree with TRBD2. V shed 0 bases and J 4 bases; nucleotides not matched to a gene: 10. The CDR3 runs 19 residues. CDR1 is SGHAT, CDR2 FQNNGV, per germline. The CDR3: CASSLERRGLAGVRETQYF. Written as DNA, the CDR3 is TGTGCCAGCAGCTTAGAAAGGAGGGGACTAGCGGGGGTTCGAGAGACCCAGTACTTC.

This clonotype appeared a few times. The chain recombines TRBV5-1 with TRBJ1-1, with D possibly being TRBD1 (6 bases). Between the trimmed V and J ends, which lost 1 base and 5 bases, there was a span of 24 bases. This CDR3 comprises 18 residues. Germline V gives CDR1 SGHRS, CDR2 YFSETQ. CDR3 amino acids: CASSLHATAGGATTEAFF. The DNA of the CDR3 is TGCGCCAGCAGCTTGCATGCGACCGCGGGGGGCGCCACGACTGAAGCTTTCTTT.

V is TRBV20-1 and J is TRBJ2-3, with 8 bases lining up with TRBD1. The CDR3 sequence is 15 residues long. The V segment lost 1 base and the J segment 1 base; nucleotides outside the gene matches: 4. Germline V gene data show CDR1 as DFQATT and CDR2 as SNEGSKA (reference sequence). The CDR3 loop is CSARAPGQGTDTQYF. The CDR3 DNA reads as TGCAGTGCTAGAGCCCCGGGACAGGGCACAGATACGCAGTATTTT.

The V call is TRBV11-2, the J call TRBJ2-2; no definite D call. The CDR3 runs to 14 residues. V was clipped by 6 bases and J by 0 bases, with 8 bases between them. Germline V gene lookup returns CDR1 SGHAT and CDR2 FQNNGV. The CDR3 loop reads CASSHTANTGELFF. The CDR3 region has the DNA TGTGCCAGCAGTCACACCGCGAACACCGGGGAGCTGTTTTTT.

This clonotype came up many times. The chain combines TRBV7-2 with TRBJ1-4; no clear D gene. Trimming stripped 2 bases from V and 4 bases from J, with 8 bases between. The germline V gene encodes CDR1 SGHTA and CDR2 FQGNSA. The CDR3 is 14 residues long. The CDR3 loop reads CASSLLWGNEKLFF. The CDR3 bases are TGTGCCAGCAGCTTATTGTGGGGTAATGAAAAACTGTTTTTT.

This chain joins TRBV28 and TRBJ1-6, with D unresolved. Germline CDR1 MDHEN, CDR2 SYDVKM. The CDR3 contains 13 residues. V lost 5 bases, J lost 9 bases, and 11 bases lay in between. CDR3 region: CASSPSGVSPLHF. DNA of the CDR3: TGTGCCAGCAGTCCCAGTGGGGTTTCACCCCTCCACTTT. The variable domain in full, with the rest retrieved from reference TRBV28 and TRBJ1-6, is DVKVTQSSRYLVKRTGEKVFLECVQDMDHENMFWYRQDPGLGLRLIYFSYDVKMKEKGDIPEGYSVSREKKERFSLILESASTNQTSMYLCASSPSGVSPLHFGNGTRLTVT.

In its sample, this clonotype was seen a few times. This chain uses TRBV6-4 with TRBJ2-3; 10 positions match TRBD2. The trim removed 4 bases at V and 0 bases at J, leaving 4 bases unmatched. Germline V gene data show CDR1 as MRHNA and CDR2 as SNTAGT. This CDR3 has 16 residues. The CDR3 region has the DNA TGTGCCAGCAGTGTCACTAGCGGGATCAGCACAGATACGCAGTATTTT. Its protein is CASSVTSGISTDTQYF.

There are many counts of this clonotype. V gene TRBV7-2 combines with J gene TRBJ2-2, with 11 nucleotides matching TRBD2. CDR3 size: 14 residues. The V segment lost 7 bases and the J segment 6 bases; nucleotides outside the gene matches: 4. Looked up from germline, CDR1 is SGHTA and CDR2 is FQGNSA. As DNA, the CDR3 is TGTGCCAGCACCGGGACTAGCGGTCCCGGGGAGCTGTTTTTT. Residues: CASTGTSGPGELFF.

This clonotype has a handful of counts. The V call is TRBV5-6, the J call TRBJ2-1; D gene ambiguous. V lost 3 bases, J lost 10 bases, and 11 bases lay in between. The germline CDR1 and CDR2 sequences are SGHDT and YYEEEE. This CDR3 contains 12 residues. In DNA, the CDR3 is TGTGCCAGCAGCTCGCAGCCAGTGGAGCAGTTCTTC. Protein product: CASSSQPVEQFF.

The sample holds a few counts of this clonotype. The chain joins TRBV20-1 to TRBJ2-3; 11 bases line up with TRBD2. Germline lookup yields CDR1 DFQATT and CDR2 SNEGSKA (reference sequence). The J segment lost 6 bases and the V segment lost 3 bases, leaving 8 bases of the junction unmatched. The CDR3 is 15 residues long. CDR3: CSASRASGGRDTQYF. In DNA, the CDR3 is TGCAGTGCTAGTCGGGCTAGCGGGGGGCGGGATACGCAGTATTTT.

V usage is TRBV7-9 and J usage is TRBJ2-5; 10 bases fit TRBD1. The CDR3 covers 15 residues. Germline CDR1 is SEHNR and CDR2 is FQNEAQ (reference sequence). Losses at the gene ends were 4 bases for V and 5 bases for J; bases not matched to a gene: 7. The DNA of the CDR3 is TGTGCCAGCAGCTCCCAGACAGGGGGCGTGGAGACCCAGTACTTC. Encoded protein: CASSSQTGGVETQYF.

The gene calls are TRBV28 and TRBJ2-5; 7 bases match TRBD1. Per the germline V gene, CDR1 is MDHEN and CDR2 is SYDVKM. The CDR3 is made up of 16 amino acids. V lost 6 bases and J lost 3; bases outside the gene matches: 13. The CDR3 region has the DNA TGTGCCAGCAGCCCGAATACGGGACAGAAAAAAGAGACCCAGTACTTC. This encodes CASSPNTGQKKETQYF.

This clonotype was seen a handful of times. CDR3 in amino acids: CATSRDPTKSTQYF. CDR3 nucleotide sequence: TGTGCCACCAGCAGAGATCCCACTAAAAGCACGCAGTATTTT. The chain links TRBV15 to TRBJ2-3; no definite D call. Germline CDR1 LNHNV, CDR2 YYDKDF (reference sequence). This CDR3 has 14 amino acids. V was cut by 0 bases and J by 9 bases, with 13 bases left in between.

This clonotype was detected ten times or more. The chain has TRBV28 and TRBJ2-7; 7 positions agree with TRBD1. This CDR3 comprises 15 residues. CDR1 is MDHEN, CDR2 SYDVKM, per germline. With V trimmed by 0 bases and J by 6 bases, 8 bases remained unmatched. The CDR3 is CASSLWGQGEAEQYF. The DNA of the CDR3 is TGTGCCAGCAGTTTATGGGGCCAGGGGGAAGCCGAGCAGTACTTC.